This T cell receptor beta chain was retrieved from a study of OX40 agonist ivuxolimab in advanced cancers. The wider study: At around 83% male, the cohort had a mean age of around 56 years, ranging from roughly 20 to 90.

The data were produced by immunoSEQ multiplex PCR, yet TCRdb's version contains in-frame clones alone and is incomplete. The sample holds fewer than 40,000 clones, over 60% seen once. This clone appeared once. The antigen is not known. Germline lookup yields CDR1 SGHRS and CDR2 YFSETQ. This CDR3 has 14 amino acids. Trimming stripped 1 base from V and 1 base from J, with 8 bases between. Study observations and caveats: What antigens the expanded peripheral T cells recognized was never established. CD8+ T cells (on average) carried more expanded clones than CD4+ T cells. Low levels of normalized T-cell clonal expansion also appeared in some nonresponders.

Sequences were derived from CD4+ or CD8+ T cells sorted from blood, sampled in a trial of the OX40 agonist ivuxolimab. The chain recombines TRBV5-1 with TRBJ1-1; the D is unclear. The clonotype originates from an adult with an advanced solid tumor such as melanoma, head and neck, liver or kidney cancer. For the CDR3, the DNA is TGCGCCAGCAGCTTGCCAAGAGGGAACACTGAAGCTTTCTTT. Its protein product is CASSLPRGNTEAFF.